This TCR beta chain was captured by sequencing in a study of blood T cell repertoires in COVID-19. Study overall: Both acute and convalescent COVID-19 samples were obtained from the United States, Italy and Spain. Sources were T cells, B-cell-depleted T cells, or PBMCs; the material itself was cDNA or gDNA.

Per the original data handling: Amplifying reference gene primers gave estimates of nucleated cell counts. The assay was immunoSEQ multiplex PCR, and TCRdb's table has in-frame clones only and misses some. V and J calls and clone size are copied from that table; D and trimming were computed from the DNA. The table lists around 210,000 clones, roughly 85% of them singletons, with about 5.1% in the top ten. Seattle patients were enrolled during active infection and followed longitudinally. The sample consisted of peripheral blood. This sequence originates from a man in his forties or fifties with COVID-19, enrolled during active disease.

DNA of the CDR3: TGTGCCAGTAGTATGAAGGGACAGGGTATTACTGGAAACACCATATATTTT. Protein product: CASSMKGQGITGNTIYF. The chain employs TRBV19 and TRBJ1-3; TRBD1 agrees at 9 bases. In germline, CDR1 is LNHDA, CDR2 SQIVND (reference sequence). Germline trimming cut 3 bases from V and 2 bases from J; bases unmatched to any gene: 8. The CDR3 is 17 amino acids.